This TCR beta chain was obtained from a study of T-cell reconstitution after alpha-beta-depleted transplantation in children. Unique molecular identifiers were used to barcode this TCRbeta library. From the PCR reads, TCRdb called clonotypes with MiXCR, one entry per CDR3 protein. The table includes roughly 340,000 distinct CDR3 sequences, roughly 17% detected once. There are a few counts of this clonotype. Antigen unknown. Whole-study findings and limits: By one year post-transplant, T-cell counts and diversity largely arose from T cells that were newly produced. Surviving recipient T cells and thymic progenitors accounted for the high day-60 TCRbeta diversity observed in some patients. About two months after transplant, alpha-beta T cells reportedly came from several hundred expanded graft clones.

This receptor was identified in a male patient between 2 and 10 years old who had a stem cell transplant for acute lymphoblastic leukemia, so the T cells may come from the graft donor. The sample here was PBMCs, mostly from graft donor cells, taken 360 days after TCRalphabeta/CD19-depleted stem cell transplant.

CDR3 protein: CASSQDWQETQYF. The DNA of the CDR3 is TGTGCCAGCAGCCAAGATTGGCAAGAGACCCAGTACTTC. The rearrangement links TRBV3-1 to TRBJ2-5; D unclear. V lost 0 bases and J 2 bases, leaving 4 bases between the germline ends. The CDR3 sequence is 13 residues long. Germline CDR1 LGHDT, CDR2 YNNKEL (reference sequence).